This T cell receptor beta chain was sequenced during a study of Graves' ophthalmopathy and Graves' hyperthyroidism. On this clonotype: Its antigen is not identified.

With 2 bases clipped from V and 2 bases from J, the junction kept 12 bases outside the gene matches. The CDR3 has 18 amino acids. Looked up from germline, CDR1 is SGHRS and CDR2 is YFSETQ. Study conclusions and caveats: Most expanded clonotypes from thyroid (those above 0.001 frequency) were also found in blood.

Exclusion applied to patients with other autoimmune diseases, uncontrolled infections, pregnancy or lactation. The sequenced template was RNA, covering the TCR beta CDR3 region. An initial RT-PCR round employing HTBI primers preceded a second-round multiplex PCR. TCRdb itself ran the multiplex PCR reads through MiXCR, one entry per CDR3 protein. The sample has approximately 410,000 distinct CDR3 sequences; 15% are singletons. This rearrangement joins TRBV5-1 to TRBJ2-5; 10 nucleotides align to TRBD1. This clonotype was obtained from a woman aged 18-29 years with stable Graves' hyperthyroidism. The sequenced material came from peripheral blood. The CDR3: CASSFSPSGTGDQETQYF. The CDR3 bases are TGCGCCAGCAGCTTCTCACCCTCCGGGACAGGGGATCAAGAGACCCAGTACTTC.